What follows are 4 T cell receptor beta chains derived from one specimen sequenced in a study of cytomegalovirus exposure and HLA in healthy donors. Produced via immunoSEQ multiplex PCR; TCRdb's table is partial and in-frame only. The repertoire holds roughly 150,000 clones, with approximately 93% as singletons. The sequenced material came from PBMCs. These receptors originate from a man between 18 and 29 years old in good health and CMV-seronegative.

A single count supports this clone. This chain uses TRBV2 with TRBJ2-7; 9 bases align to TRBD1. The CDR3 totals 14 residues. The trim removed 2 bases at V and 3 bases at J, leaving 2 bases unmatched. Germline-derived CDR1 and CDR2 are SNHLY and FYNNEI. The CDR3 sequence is CASSELGQGYEQYF. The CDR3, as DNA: TGTGCCAGCAGTGAATTGGGACAGGGCTACGAGCAGTACTTC.

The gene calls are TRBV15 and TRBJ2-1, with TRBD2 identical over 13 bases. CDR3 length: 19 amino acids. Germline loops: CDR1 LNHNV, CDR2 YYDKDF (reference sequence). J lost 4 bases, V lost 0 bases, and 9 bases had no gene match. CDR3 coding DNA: TGTGCCACCAGCAGAGATAGGGCAATACTAGCGGGAGGGTACAATGAGCAGTTCTTC. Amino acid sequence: CATSRDRAILAGGYNEQFF.

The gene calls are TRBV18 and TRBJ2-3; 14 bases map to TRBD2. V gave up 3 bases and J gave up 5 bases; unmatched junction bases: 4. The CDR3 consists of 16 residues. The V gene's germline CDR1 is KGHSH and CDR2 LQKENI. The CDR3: CASSPPGLAGGDTQYF. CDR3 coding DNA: TGTGCCAGCTCACCCCCCGGACTAGCGGGGGGAGATACGCAGTATTTT.

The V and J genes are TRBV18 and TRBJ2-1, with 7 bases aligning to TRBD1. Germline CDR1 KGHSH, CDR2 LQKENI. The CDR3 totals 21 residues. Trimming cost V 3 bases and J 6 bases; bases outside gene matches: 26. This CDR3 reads CASSPPLRDSAGGLSFNEQFF. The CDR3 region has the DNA TGTGCCAGCTCACCCCCTCTACGGGACAGCGCTGGGGGCCTCAGTTTCAATGAGCAGTTCTTC.